Listed below are T cell receptor beta chains from one sample, sequenced in a study of blood T cell repertoires in COVID-19. Data came from immunoSEQ multiplex PCR; TCRdb stores just in-frame clones and leaves some out. Of some 220,000 clones listed, about 79% are singletons. The sequencing sample was made of peripheral blood. These receptors originate from a man aged 50 or older with active or convalescent COVID-19. Both conserved end residues are part of each CDR3. The D gene is left open where the match is weak. Clone size is not always given. Where it is, it says once, few, many or a class for expanded clones.

>TRBV24-1|TRBJ1-1|NA|NA|20
CATSDSDGGGRGQMNTEAFF
TGTGCCACCAGTGATTCCGATGGAGGCGGGAGAGGGCAAATGAACACTGAAGCTTTCTTT
>TRBV9|TRBJ1-1|NA|NA|13
CASSAGVYTEAFF
TGTGCCAGCAGCGCCGGGGTATACACTGAAGCTTTCTTT
>TRBV2|TRBJ1-1|NA|NA|13
CASSEVIGSEAFF
TGTGCCAGCAGTGAAGTTATTGGGAGTGAAGCTTTCTTT
>TRBV3-1/TRBV3-2|TRBJ2-7|TRBD1|NA|12
CATGTGGYEQYF
TGTGCCACCGGGACAGGGGGCTACGAGCAGTACTTC
>TRBV5-6|TRBJ2-5|NA|once|16
CASSLTGSGLSETQYF
TGTGCCAGCAGCTTGACTGGGTCAGGGTTATCAGAGACCCAGTACTTC
>TRBV6-5|TRBJ2-7|NA|NA|12
CASSWTAYEQYF
TGTGCCAGCAGTTGGACAGCCTACGAGCAGTACTTC
>TRBV2|TRBJ2-5|TRBD1|NA|14
CASSERTGKETQYF
TGTGCCAGCAGTGAGAGGACAGGGAAGGAGACCCAGTACTTC
>TRBV2|TRBJ1-5|NA|NA|16
CASSTETGDSNQPQHF
TGTGCCAGCAGTACCGAGACGGGGGATAGCAATCAGCCCCAGCATTTT
>TRBV7-9|TRBJ1-1|TRBD1|NA|13
CASSFTGDTEAFF
TGTGCCAGCAGCTTCACAGGGGACACTGAAGCTTTCTTT
>TRBV3-1/TRBV3-2|TRBJ1-3|NA|NA|14
CASSQRQSGNTIYF
TGTGCCAGCAGCCAACGACAGTCAGGTAACACCATATATTTT
>TRBV5-4|TRBJ2-5|TRBD1|NA|15
CASSGQGAVQETQYF
TGTGCCAGCTCCGGACAGGGGGCAGTTCAAGAGACCCAGTACTTC
>TRBV5-8|TRBJ1-5|TRBD1|NA|15
CASSLNRGRDQPQHF
TGTGCCAGCAGCTTGAACAGGGGTCGTGATCAGCCCCAGCATTTT
>TRBV14|TRBJ2-7|NA|NA|14
CASSQDVFSYEQYF
TGTGCCAGCAGCCAAGATGTATTTTCCTACGAGCAGTACTTC
>TRBV4-2|TRBJ2-2|NA|NA|14
CASSQDPRSGELFF
TGTGCCAGCAGCCAAGATCCCCGGTCAGGGGAGCTGTTTTTT
>TRBV11-2|TRBJ1-2|NA|NA|12
CASSPVGYGYTF
TGTGCCAGCAGCCCAGTCGGGTATGGCTACACCTTC
>TRBV27|TRBJ1-5|TRBD1|NA|14
CASRPQGAGQPQHF
TGTGCCAGCAGGCCACAGGGGGCCGGTCAGCCCCAGCATTTT
>TRBV6-6|TRBJ2-4|TRBD1|NA|16
CASSPALRDRGNIQYF
TGTGCCAGCAGTCCCGCCCTCCGGGACAGGGGGAACATTCAGTACTTC
>TRBV7-2|TRBJ1-2|TRBD1|NA|15
CASSNQLTGAGGYTF
TGTGCCAGCAGCAACCAACTGACAGGGGCCGGGGGCTACACCTTC
>TRBV16|TRBJ1-5|TRBD1|few|16
CASSRSRDRMNQPQHF
TGTGCCAGCAGCCGCTCAAGGGACAGGATGAATCAGCCCCAGCATTTT
>TRBV6-2/TRBV6-3|TRBJ2-7|NA|NA|16
CASSYRLDRNSYEQYF
TGTGCCAGCAGTTACAGGCTTGACAGGAATTCCTACGAGCAGTACTTC
>TRBV5-1|TRBJ1-4|TRBD1|NA|14
CASSETGGNEKLFF
TGCGCCAGCAGTGAGACAGGGGGTAATGAAAAACTGTTTTTT
>TRBV7-9|TRBJ1-3|NA|NA|15
CASSSSGGSGNTIYF
TGTGCCAGCAGCTCCTCGGGGGGCTCTGGAAACACCATATATTTT
>TRBV29-1|TRBJ1-4|NA|NA|14
CSVRTATTNEKLFF
TGCAGCGTAAGGACAGCAACAACTAATGAAAAACTGTTTTTT
>TRBV28|TRBJ1-5|TRBD1|NA|14
CASSNRGGIQPQHF
TGTGCCAGCAGCAACAGGGGTGGTATACAGCCCCAGCATTTT
>TRBV4-1|TRBJ1-4|TRBD1|NA|15
CASSQLTGGVEKLFF
TGCGCCAGCAGCCAACTCACAGGGGGCGTTGAAAAACTGTTTTTT
>TRBV2|TRBJ2-1|NA|NA|14
CASSEFGQGHEQFF
TGTGCCAGCAGTGAATTTGGCCAGGGCCATGAGCAGTTCTTC
>TRBV3-1/TRBV3-2|TRBJ1-4|NA|NA|16
CASSSWAEGTNEKLFF
TGTGCCAGCAGCTCATGGGCTGAGGGAACTAATGAAAAACTGTTTTTT
>TRBV5-4|TRBJ2-3|TRBD1|NA|15
CASSRWDRETDTQYF
TGTGCCAGCAGCAGATGGGACAGGGAAACAGATACGCAGTATTTT
>TRBV6-6|TRBJ1-2|TRBD1|few|13
CASSSGQGGTVTF
TGTGCCAGCAGTTCGGGACAGGGGGGAACAGTCACCTTC
>TRBV3-1/TRBV3-2|TRBJ1-3|NA|NA|16
CASSGAAQGSGNTIYF
TGTGCCAGCAGCGGGGCAGCCCAAGGCTCTGGAAACACCATATATTTT
>TRBV7-8|TRBJ2-7|TRBD1|NA|14
CASSFGRGPREQYF
TGTGCCAGCAGCTTTGGCAGGGGGCCCCGCGAGCAGTACTTC
>TRBV28|TRBJ2-1|TRBD2|NA|13
CASIQRGDNEQFF
TGTGCCAGCATCCAGCGGGGGGACAATGAGCAGTTCTTC
>TRBV6-5|TRBJ1-4|NA|NA|16
CASSSPSAGTNEKLFF
TGTGCCAGCAGTTCTCCGTCCGCAGGGACTAATGAAAAACTGTTTTTT
>TRBV12-3/TRBV12-4|TRBJ1-6|TRBD1|once|13
CASRDRERSPLHF
TGTGCCAGCAGGGACAGGGAGCGATCACCCCTCCACTTT
>TRBV5-1|TRBJ1-4|TRBD1|NA|14
CASSPDRPNEKLFF
TGCGCCAGCAGCCCGGACAGGCCCAATGAAAAACTGTTTTTT
>TRBV6-5|TRBJ1-5|NA|NA|15
CASSYRQGTNQPQHF
TGTGCCAGCAGTTACCGGCAGGGTACCAATCAGCCCCAGCATTTT
>TRBV5-5|TRBJ2-3|NA|NA|16
CASSLAGELGTDTQYF
TGTGCCAGCAGCTTAGCCGGGGAGTTAGGCACAGATACGCAGTATTTT
>TRBV5-4|TRBJ2-2|NA|NA|16
CASNSQDGSNTGELFF
TGTGCCAGCAACTCACAGGACGGCTCGAACACCGGGGAGCTGTTTTTT
>TRBV7-9|TRBJ1-2|TRBD1|few|14
CASSMSGQGYGYTF
TGTGCCAGCAGCATGTCGGGACAGGGGTACGGCTACACCTTC
>TRBV7-3|TRBJ2-1|NA|NA|15
CASSWGPGSYNEQFF
TGTGCCAGCAGCTGGGGCCCCGGCTCCTACAATGAGCAGTTCTTC
>TRBV7-3|TRBJ1-2|TRBD1|NA|13
CASSRDRGDGYTF
TGTGCCAGCAGCAGGGACAGGGGGGATGGCTACACCTTC
>TRBV19|TRBJ2-5|NA|many|13
CASSITGWGTQYF
TGTGCCAGTAGTATAACGGGATGGGGGACCCAGTACTTC
>TRBV18|TRBJ2-3|NA|NA|16
CASSSRSGGSTDTQYF
TGTGCCAGCTCATCGAGATCAGGGGGGAGCACAGATACGCAGTATTTT
>TRBV21-1|TRBJ2-7|NA|NA|14
CASSARDFSYEQYF
TGTGCCAGCAGCGCCCGGGACTTCTCCTACGAGCAGTACTTC
>TRBV21-1|TRBJ1-3|NA|once|15
CASSKERRSGNTIYF
TGTGCCAGCAGCAAAGAGAGGCGCTCTGGAAACACCATATATTTT
>TRBV3-1/TRBV3-2|TRBJ2-7|NA|NA|15
CASSPLPGSSYEQYF
TGTGCCAGCAGCCCCCTCCCGGGAAGCTCCTACGAGCAGTACTTC
>TRBV7-3|TRBJ2-1|TRBD2|NA|18
CASSLTPPVAGGYNEQFF
TGTGCCAGCAGCTTAACGCCCCCAGTAGCGGGAGGGTACAATGAGCAGTTCTTC
>TRBV25-1|TRBJ1-5|TRBD1|few|14
CASGTGLSNQPQHF
TGTGCCAGCGGGACAGGACTAAGCAATCAGCCCCAGCATTTT
>TRBV28|TRBJ2-1|NA|NA|16
CASSLWTGKGYNEQFF
TGTGCCAGCAGTTTATGGACAGGCAAGGGGTACAATGAGCAGTTCTTC
>TRBV5-1|TRBJ1-4|NA|NA|15
CASKWTVATNEKLFF
TGCGCCAGCAAGTGGACAGTTGCAACTAATGAAAAACTGTTTTTT
>TRBV6-5|TRBJ1-2|NA|NA|13
CASSQDRNYGYTF
TGTGCCAGCAGTCAGGACAGAAACTATGGCTACACCTTC
>TRBV6-5|TRBJ2-5|NA|once|12
CASSTIGTTQYF
TGTGCCAGCAGCACTATCGGGACTACCCAGTACTTC
>TRBV21-1|TRBJ2-5|NA|NA|16
CASGGGLAGLGETQYF
TGTGCCAGCGGGGGGGGACTAGCGGGACTTGGTGAGACCCAGTACTTC